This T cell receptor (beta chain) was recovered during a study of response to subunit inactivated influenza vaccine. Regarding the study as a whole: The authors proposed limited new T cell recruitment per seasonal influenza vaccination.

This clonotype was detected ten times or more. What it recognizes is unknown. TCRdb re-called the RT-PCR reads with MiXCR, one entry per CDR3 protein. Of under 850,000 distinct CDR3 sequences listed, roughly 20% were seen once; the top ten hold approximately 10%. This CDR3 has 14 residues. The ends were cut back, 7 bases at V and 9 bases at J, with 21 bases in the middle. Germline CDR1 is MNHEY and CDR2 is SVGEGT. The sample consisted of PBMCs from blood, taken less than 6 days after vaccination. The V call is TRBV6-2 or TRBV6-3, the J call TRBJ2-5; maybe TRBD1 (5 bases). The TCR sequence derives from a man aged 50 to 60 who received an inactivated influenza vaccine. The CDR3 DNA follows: TGTGCCAGCACCTTGGACAACTTCAATGGGGCCCAGTACTTC. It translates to CASTLDNFNGAQYF.